The 21 T cell receptor beta chains reported below all come from one sample, sequenced in a study of shared clonotypes between healthy human individuals. This table comes from immunoSEQ multiplex PCR, and its TCRdb copy is limited to in-frame clones, with some not included. The sample contains about 2 million clones, roughly 95% of which appear only once. Sequenced material: naive CD4+ T cells sorted from blood. The subset here: CD45RA+ positively selected. The receptor set was obtained from a man between 18 and 29 years old in good health.

With regard to this clone: The same CDR3 is also encoded by other DNA sequences in this sample. J is TRBJ1-1 and V is TRBV25-1; D may be TRBD1 (6 bases). This CDR3 is built from 12 residues. V lost 6 bases and J lost 2, with 7 bases in between. The germline V gene encodes CDR1 MGHDK and CDR2 SYGVNS. CDR3 protein: CASRQGNTEAFF. The CDR3 coding sequence is TGTGCCAGCAGACAGGGAAACACTGAAGCTTTCTTT.

Of note for this clone: At the DNA level, this CDR3 is encoded by other sequences in the same sample as well. The gene calls are TRBV20-1 and TRBJ2-5; the D is unclear. The V gene lost 6 bases and the J gene lost 5 bases, with 10 bases spanning the gap. The CDR3 has 11 residues. CDR1 DFQATT and CDR2 SNEGSKA come from the germline V gene (reference sequence). The chain's CDR3 is CSAYRSETQYF. DNA of the CDR3: TGCAGTGCATACCGGTCGGAGACCCAGTACTTC.

The gene calls are TRBV6-5 and TRBJ2-7; D unresolved. CDR1 and CDR2 (germline): MNHEY, SVGAGI. The V end was cut by 4 bases, the J end by 3 bases, with 10 bases between. The CDR3 contains 13 residues. Written as DNA, the CDR3 is TGTGCCAGCAGTTTAGATAGGAACTACGAGCAGTACTTC. It specifies CASSLDRNYEQYF.

The V gene is TRBV4-2, the J gene TRBJ2-2; 7 bases agree with TRBD1. The germline gives CDR1 LGHNA, CDR2 YNFKEQ. The V and J ends lost 4 bases and 0 bases, in that order; junction bases with no gene match: 14. The CDR3 totals 19 residues. The CDR3 loop is CASSRRQGVISTNTGELFF. For the CDR3, the DNA is TGTGCCAGCAGCCGAAGACAGGGAGTTATTTCTACGAACACCGGGGAGCTGTTTTTT.

This sequence joins TRBV4-1 and TRBJ2-1, with 12 bases lining up with TRBD2. The CDR3 length is 16 residues. The V segment lost 1 base and the J segment 3 bases; nucleotides outside the gene matches: 1. The germline V gene has CDR1 MGHRA and CDR2 YSYEKL. The CDR3 DNA follows: TGCGCCAGCAGCCAAGGGACTAGCGGGGTCTACAATGAGCAGTTCTTC. This codes for CASSQGTSGVYNEQFF.

This chain uses TRBV7-3 with TRBJ2-2; 9 bases map to TRBD1. The V gene end was trimmed by 2 bases and the J gene end by 1 base; junction bases not matched to a gene: 2. From germline, CDR1 is SGHTA and CDR2 FQGTGA. The CDR3 length is 16 residues. The CDR3 loop is CASSLQGQGNTGELFF. In nucleotides, the CDR3 is TGTGCCAGCAGCTTACAGGGACAGGGGAACACCGGGGAGCTGTTTTTT.

V usage is TRBV4-1 and J usage is TRBJ1-6; 8 positions agree with TRBD1. Germline V CDR1 and CDR2: MGHRA, YSYEKL. The CDR3 length is 17 residues. J gave up 4 bases and V 2 bases, and 7 bases lay outside the gene matches. The CDR3 here is CASSQTQGQEYNSPLHF. The CDR3 DNA sequence: TGCGCCAGCAGCCAAACTCAGGGACAGGAGTATAATTCACCCCTCCACTTT.

Points on this clone: At the DNA level, this CDR3 is encoded by other sequences in the same sample as well. This chain joins TRBV5-4 and TRBJ1-3; TRBD1 matches 7 bases. Per germline, CDR1 SGHNT and CDR2 YYREEE (reference sequence). The V gene end was trimmed by 0 bases and the J gene end by 3 bases; junction bases not matched to a gene: 3. This CDR3 is built from 15 residues. In nucleotides, the CDR3 is TGTGCCAGCAGCTTGGCAGGGGGTAGTGGAAACACCATATATTTT. Translation gives CASSLAGGSGNTIYF.

The rearrangement uses TRBV7-9 and TRBJ2-3; D uncertain. Trimming took off 5 bases at V and 5 bases at J, with 14 bases between the two ends. CDR1 SEHNR and CDR2 FQNEAQ come from the germline V gene (reference sequence). This CDR3 spans 14 amino acids. CDR3 DNA: TGTGCCAGCAGCCCAGCCTTAGTAGTAGATACGCAGTATTTT. Translation: CASSPALVVDTQYF.

CDR3 DNA sequence: TGTGCCAGCAGCTTTAGCGGGAGACGGACAGATACGCAGTATTTT. It specifies CASSFSGRRTDTQYF. The chain employs TRBV9 and TRBJ2-3, with TRBD2 identical over 9 bases. Trimming cost V 4 bases and J 3 bases; bases outside gene matches: 6. CDR1 SGDLS and CDR2 YYNGEE come from the germline V gene. The CDR3 consists of 15 residues.

The chain joins TRBV6-6 to TRBJ2-1; 10 bases agree with TRBD1. The CDR3 sequence is 15 residues long. Germline loops: CDR1 MNHNY, CDR2 SVGAGI (reference sequence). With V trimmed by 5 bases and J by 2 bases, 3 bases remained unmatched. The CDR3: CASSRGTGAYNEQFF. The CDR3 nucleotides read TGTGCCAGCAGTCGAGGGACAGGGGCCTACAATGAGCAGTTCTTC.

The gene calls are TRBV28 and TRBJ1-2; possibly TRBD1 for D (5 bases). The ends were cut back, 2 bases at V and 4 bases at J, with 11 bases in the middle. The V gene's germline CDR1 is MDHEN and CDR2 SYDVKM. CDR3 size: 14 residues. The CDR3 is CASSLRAGPYGYTF. CDR3 DNA sequence: TGTGCCAGCAGTTTAAGGGCAGGGCCCTATGGCTACACCTTC.

The V call is TRBV9, the J call TRBJ2-7, with D tentatively TRBD1 (7 bases). V was pared by 4 bases and J by 2 bases, with 16 bases between. From germline, CDR1 is SGDLS and CDR2 YYNGEE. The CDR3 spans 15 residues. This CDR3 reads CASSPQGTGPYEQYF. Written as DNA, the CDR3 is TGTGCCAGCAGCCCACAGGGGACTGGACCCTACGAGCAGTACTTC.

Remarks on this clone: Other DNA sequences of this sample code for an identical CDR3. The genes are TRBV5-4 and TRBJ2-5; TRBD1 agrees at 10 bases. The CDR3 has 15 residues. J lost 5 bases, V lost 3 bases, and 7 bases had no gene match. The V gene's germline CDR1 is SGHNT and CDR2 YYREEE (reference sequence). CDR3 region: CASSSRQGAWETQYF. The CDR3 coding sequence is TGTGCCAGCAGCTCGAGACAGGGGGCTTGGGAGACCCAGTACTTC.

The gene calls are TRBV28 and TRBJ2-7, with D unresolved. V dropped 7 bases and J dropped 4 bases, with 14 bases sitting between them. This CDR3 is built from 13 residues. Germline-derived CDR1 and CDR2 are MDHEN and SYDVKM. The CDR3 region has the DNA TGTGCCAGCACCCCCCCCAGTCGGTACGAGCAGTACTTC. Its translation: CASTPPSRYEQYF.

The chain carries TRBV25-1 and TRBJ1-6; 9 bases match TRBD1. V shed 4 bases, J shed 7 bases, and the junction held 5 bases outside the gene matches. This CDR3 region has 15 residues. Germline loops: CDR1 MGHDK, CDR2 SYGVNS. CDR3 sequence reads: CASSGGQGRNSPLHF. The DNA for the CDR3 is TGTGCCAGCAGTGGAGGACAGGGGCGAAATTCACCCCTCCACTTT.

This chain joins TRBV11-1 and TRBJ2-7, with D possibly TRBD2 on 5 matching bases. This CDR3 comprises 18 residues. CDR1 SGHAT and CDR2 FQDESV come from the germline V gene (reference sequence). The germline V and J ends were trimmed by 4 bases and 4 bases, with 26 bases remaining between them. The CDR3 sequence is CASSYQSLSGNLPYEQYF. In DNA form, the CDR3 reads TGTGCCAGCAGCTATCAATCCCTTTCCGGGAACTTACCGTACGAGCAGTACTTC.

The chain carries TRBV30 and TRBJ2-7; 10 bases are shared with TRBD1. CDR1 is GTSNPN, CDR2 SVGIG, per germline (reference sequence). The junction had 7 bases not matched to a gene; V was cut back by 3 bases and J by 5 bases. The CDR3 runs to 14 residues. The CDR3: CAWSRGQGHHEQYF. CDR3 nucleotide sequence: TGTGCCTGGAGCCGGGGACAGGGGCACCACGAGCAGTACTTC.

The V call is TRBV27, the J call TRBJ1-6; perhaps TRBD1 as D (5 bases). V lost 1 base and J 10 bases, leaving 8 bases between the germline ends. Germline V CDR1 and CDR2: MNHEY, SMNVEV (reference sequence). The CDR3 consists of 13 residues. The CDR3 sequence is CASSLWGDSPLHF. The CDR3 DNA is TGTGCCAGCAGTTTATGGGGGGACTCACCCCTCCACTTT.

This chain links TRBV7-2 with TRBJ2-5, with TRBD2 identical over 11 bases. Per the germline V gene, CDR1 is SGHTA and CDR2 is FQGNSA. The length of the CDR3 is 15 residues. Trimming took 4 bases from V and 6 from J; bases not matched to a gene: 7. The CDR3 DNA sequence: TGTGCCAGCAGCTCACTAGCGGGAGCCCCTAAGACCCAGTACTTC. Protein product: CASSSLAGAPKTQYF.

The chain combines TRBV18 with TRBJ2-2; 7 nucleotides match TRBD1. Per the germline V gene, CDR1 is KGHSH and CDR2 is LQKENI. The length of the CDR3 is 15 residues. The J segment lost 3 bases and the V segment lost 3 bases, leaving 4 bases of the junction unmatched. The CDR3 here is CASSPGTADTGELFF. The CDR3 coding sequence is TGTGCCAGCTCACCTGGGACAGCAGACACCGGGGAGCTGTTTTTT.